This T cell receptor (beta chain) was sequenced in a study of cytomegalovirus exposure and HLA in healthy donors. The primer mix had 60 Vbeta and 13 Jbeta primers. Data came from immunoSEQ multiplex PCR; TCRdb stores just in-frame clones and leaves some out. This repertoire shows some 150,000 clones, approximately 82% found once; its top ten account for about 3.5%. Trimming removed 1 base at V and 0 bases at J, with 10 bases between. Germline V gene lookup returns CDR1 SNHLY and CDR2 FYNNEI. This CDR3 has 16 amino acids. The sample taken for sequencing was PBMCs. V and J are TRBV2 and TRBJ1-3; D remains unclear. This clonotype originated in a middle-aged man in good health and CMV-seronegative. The CDR3 nucleotides are TGTGCCAGCAGTGAAGACCCCCCAGACTCTGGAAACACCATATATTTT. Encoded protein: CASSEDPPDSGNTIYF.